This T cell receptor beta chain was identified during a study of regulatory T cells in long-lasting Graves disease. CDR1 MDHEN and CDR2 SYDVKM come from the germline V gene. With 4 bases removed from V and 4 bases from J, the gap between germline ends came to 14 bases. The length of the CDR3 is 14 residues. As for time point: newly diagnosed GD, antithyroid drugs for less than 3 months. PBMC RNA served as the TCR library source. Diagnoses of Graves' disease were made by American Thyroid Association guidelines. The sample holds many counts of this clonotype. For TCR beta, libraries came from iRepertoire HTBI primers and Arm-PCR of CDR3 regions. TCRdb re-derived calls from the multiplex PCR reads in MiXCR, one entry per CDR3 protein. The sample carries 360,000 or so distinct CDR3 sequences, approximately 10% recorded once. The same sample was also studied in work on T cells in Graves' hyperthyroidism and ophthalmopathy. According to that study: Clinical symptoms, serum thyroxine and TRAb, thyroid ultrasound and orbital computed tomography were used for the diagnoses. In the first-round RT-PCR of the TCR CDR3, the HTBI primer set was used.

This clonotype originated in a woman between 18 and 30 years old with Graves disease. The chain couples TRBV28 to TRBJ2-7; D unclear. Specimen: peripheral blood mononuclear cells (PBMCs), collected at new diagnosis, from a patient treated with antithyroid drugs. Here the CDR3 reads CASSWLRSLYEQYF. For the CDR3, the DNA is TGTGCCAGCAGTTGGTTGAGATCATTATACGAGCAGTACTTC.